The 8 T cell receptor beta chains presented below share a single source sample, sequenced in a study of T cells in localized non-small cell lung cancer. Method: immunoSEQ multiplex PCR; TCRdb's copy keeps in-frame clones and lacks some. Found here are about 11,000 clones, roughly 84% of them singletons; the top ten hold 22%. The sequencing used peripheral blood, collected before any cancer treatment. These TCRs come from a male donor older than 55 with stage I lung adenocarcinoma.

V gene TRBV11-2 combines with J gene TRBJ2-5; 7 bases agree with TRBD2. The CDR3 loop spans 14 amino acids. V shed 1 base, J shed 5 bases, and the junction held 4 bases outside the gene matches. Per germline, CDR1 SGHAT and CDR2 FQNNGV. The CDR3 nucleotides are TGTGCCAGCAGCTTAGTACTAGCGAGGGAGACCCAGTACTTC. It codes for CASSLVLARETQYF.

J is TRBJ1-1 and V is TRBV28; 7 bases are shared with TRBD1. This CDR3 is 13 amino acids long. The J segment lost 5 bases and the V segment lost 7 bases, leaving 7 bases of the junction unmatched. CDR1 and CDR2 from the germline V gene are MDHEN and SYDVKM. This chain's CDR3 is CASKDREGTEAFF. For the CDR3, the DNA is TGTGCCAGCAAAGACAGGGAAGGTACTGAAGCTTTCTTT.

The genes are TRBV5-1 and TRBJ2-5, with D possibly TRBD2 on 5 matching bases. CDR1 and CDR2 from the germline V gene are SGHRS and YFSETQ. V was pared by 2 bases and J by 5 bases, with 25 bases between. CDR3 length equals 18 residues. The DNA of the CDR3 is TGCGCCAGCAGCTTCCCCCGAGACAACAACCCATGGAGGGAGACCCAGTACTTC. Protein sequence: CASSFPRDNNPWRETQYF.

The chain carries TRBV10-3 and TRBJ2-7, with unresolved D. Germline CDR1 reads ENHRY; CDR2 reads SYGVKD. V was clipped by 2 bases and J by 2 bases, with 10 bases between them. CDR3 length: 14 residues. The CDR3 protein is CAISEQVRAYEQYF. The DNA of the CDR3 is TGTGCCATCAGTGAGCAGGTTAGGGCCTACGAGCAGTACTTC.

The chain joins TRBV5-1 to TRBJ2-7; possibly TRBD1 for D (6 bases). The CDR3 consists of 14 residues. CDR1 is SGHRS and CDR2 is YFSETQ in the germline V gene. Between the trimmed V and J ends, which lost 4 bases and 2 bases, there was a span of 13 bases. In DNA form, the CDR3 reads TGCGCCAGCAGCCCCACAGGGCCGACCTACGAGCAGTACTTC. Translation gives CASSPTGPTYEQYF.

This sequence joins TRBV28 and TRBJ1-1; D is unclear. This CDR3 spans 13 amino acids. Trimming removed 2 bases from V and 2 bases from J, with 6 bases in between. In germline, CDR1 is MDHEN, CDR2 SYDVKM. The CDR3 sequence is CASSLIRNTEAFF. The CDR3 DNA follows: TGTGCCAGCAGTTTAATCCGAAACACTGAAGCTTTCTTT.

This chain links TRBV11-3 with TRBJ2-1, with a weak D call TRBD1 (6 bases). The CDR3 runs 13 residues. The V gene's germline CDR1 is SGHNT and CDR2 YENEEA. Trimming cost V 3 bases and J 10 bases, with 13 bases left between them. In DNA, the CDR3 is TGTGCCAGCAGCTTCAGGGGCGACAGCGAGCAGTTCTTC. This codes for CASSFRGDSEQFF.

This clone has a handful of counts. The chain couples TRBV27 to TRBJ2-7; D not certain. Germline V gives CDR1 MNHEY, CDR2 SMNVEV (reference sequence). V dropped 2 bases and J dropped 3 bases, with 11 bases sitting between them. There are 14 residues in the CDR3. CDR3 protein: CASSLGRRSYEQYF. The CDR3 DNA reads TGTGCCAGCAGTTTAGGTCGGAGAAGCTACGAGCAGTACTTC.